Presented here are 10 T cell receptor beta chains from one specimen sequenced in a study of cytotoxic CD8 clonotypes in ibrutinib-treated CLL. Only in-frame clones appear in the TCRdb table, and some are missing; sequencing was by immunoSEQ multiplex PCR. The sample comprises more than 150,000 clones, 55% to 85% of which are singletons, and roughly an eighth rests with the top ten. Source: PBMCs, taken after 24 months of ibrutinib treatment. Receptor source: a human donor with chronic lymphocytic leukemia.

This chain links TRBV27 with TRBJ2-7; 8 nucleotides match TRBD2. CDR3 length: 14 residues. Looked up from germline, CDR1 is MNHEY and CDR2 is SMNVEV (reference sequence). V shed 6 bases, J shed 3 bases, and the junction held 7 bases outside the gene matches. The chain's CDR3 is CASSPGGAYYEQYF. CDR3 nucleotides: TGTGCCAGCAGCCCCGGGGGGGCGTACTACGAGCAGTACTTC.

The J gene is TRBJ1-2, the V gene TRBV28; 9 bases are shared with TRBD1. Germline lookup yields CDR1 MDHEN and CDR2 SYDVKM. The CDR3 totals 16 residues. The junction had 14 bases not matched to a gene; V was cut back by 10 bases and J by 2 bases. The DNA of the CDR3 is TGTGCCACTAAACGGACAGGGGCCTTGACGAACTATGGCTACACCTTC. This translates into CATKRTGALTNYGYTF.

In nucleotides, the CDR3 is TGTGCCAGCAGCTGGACGGCCATGAACACTGAAGCTTTCTTT. Protein sequence: CASSWTAMNTEAFF. V is TRBV11-2 and J is TRBJ1-1, with D unresolved. The CDR3 spans 14 residues. V was trimmed by 4 bases and J by 0 bases, leaving 9 bases between them. Per the germline V gene, CDR1 is SGHAT and CDR2 is FQNNGV.

V and J are TRBV13 and TRBJ2-2; no clear D. Trimming pared 3 bases from V and 7 bases from J, leaving 9 bases between. The length of the CDR3 is 13 residues. Germline lookup yields CDR1 PRHDT and CDR2 FYEKMQ (reference sequence). CDR3 loop: CASSFGEGGELFF. CDR3 bases: TGTGCCAGCAGCTTTGGCGAAGGCGGGGAGCTGTTTTTT.

V is TRBV12-5 and J is TRBJ1-5; perhaps TRBD1 as D (5 bases). CDR3 length equals 13 residues. Trimming pared 1 base from V and 5 bases from J, leaving 6 bases between. Looked up from germline, CDR1 is LGHNT and CDR2 is FRNRAP. The CDR3 DNA reads as TGTGCTAGTGGTTTGGAGGGGCATCAGCCCCAGCATTTT. Its protein is CASGLEGHQPQHF.

This clone was counted a few times. The chain carries TRBV27 and TRBJ1-2; D is perhaps TRBD1 (5 bases). Germline V gives CDR1 MNHEY, CDR2 SMNVEV (reference sequence). This CDR3 contains 13 residues. The V gene lost 6 bases and the J gene lost 7 bases, with 15 bases spanning the gap. The CDR3 region has the DNA TGTGCCAGCAGGACGTGGGGGATTGGTGGCTACACCTTC. Encoded protein: CASRTWGIGGYTF.

The chain employs TRBV5-1 and TRBJ1-5; unclear D gene. This CDR3 is 14 amino acids long. From germline, CDR1 is SGHRS and CDR2 YFSETQ. V lost 0 bases to trimming and J lost 5 bases, with 9 bases between them. The CDR3 loop is CASSLDADYQPQHF. The CDR3 nucleotides are TGCGCCAGCAGCTTGGATGCGGATTATCAGCCCCAGCATTTT.

J is TRBJ2-6 and V is TRBV2; D is possibly TRBD1 (5 bases). Germline-derived CDR1 and CDR2 are SNHLY and FYNNEI. Trimming pared 1 base from V and 3 bases from J, leaving 7 bases between. The CDR3 totals 15 residues. CDR3 sequence reads: CASSEGGYGANVLTF. In nucleotides, the CDR3 is TGTGCCAGCAGTGAAGGGGGCTATGGGGCCAACGTCCTGACTTTC. The complete variable domain, with remaining parts taken from reference TRBV2 and TRBJ2-6, reads EPEVTQTPSHQVTQMGQEVILRCVPISNHLYFYWYRQILGQKVEFLVSFYNNEISEKSEIFDDQFSVERPDGSNFTLKIRSTKLEDSAMYFCASSEGGYGANVLTFGAGSRLTVL.

The genes are TRBV9 and TRBJ2-7; 11 nucleotides line up with TRBD2. Trimming cost V 4 bases and J 2 bases; bases outside gene matches: 2. CDR3 length: 14 residues. Germline values: CDR1 SGDLS, CDR2 YYNGEE. For the CDR3, the DNA is TGTGCCAGCAGCATAGCGGGAGGGCCCTACGAGCAGTACTTC. This encodes CASSIAGGPYEQYF.

The chain has TRBV27 and TRBJ2-4; 13 nucleotides align to TRBD2. V was pared by 6 bases and J by 6 bases, with 5 bases of the junction left unmatched. From germline, CDR1 is MNHEY and CDR2 SMNVEV (reference sequence). The CDR3 consists of 15 residues. CDR3 protein: CASSPRTSGRNIQYF. CDR3 DNA: TGTGCCAGCAGCCCCAGGACTAGCGGGAGAAACATTCAGTACTTC.